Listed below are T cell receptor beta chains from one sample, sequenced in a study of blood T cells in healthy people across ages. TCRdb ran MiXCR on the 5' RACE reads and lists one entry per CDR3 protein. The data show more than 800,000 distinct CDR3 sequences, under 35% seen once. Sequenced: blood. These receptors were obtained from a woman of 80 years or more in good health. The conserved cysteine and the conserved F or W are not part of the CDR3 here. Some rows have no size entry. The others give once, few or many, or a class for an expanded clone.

CDR3aa: ASSQDLRETDTQY
v_gene: TRBV4-3
abundance: many

CDR3aa: ASSLTGGDYEQY
v_gene: TRBV7-9
abundance: many

CDR3aa: ASSQTGQTQY
v_gene: TRBV10-2
abundance: few

CDR3aa: SAKGGTGIYEQY
v_gene: TRBV20-1
abundance: NA

CDR3aa: ASSQDKLFEQY
v_gene: TRBV4-1
abundance: NA

CDR3aa: ASSQDEARGATDTQY
v_gene: TRBV4-2
abundance: many

CDR3aa: ASSLAILGIQY
v_gene: TRBV3-1
abundance: many

CDR3aa: ASSQVGGSQEAQY
v_gene: TRBV3-1
abundance: few

CDR3aa: ASSPDRSRLF
v_gene: TRBV28
abundance: NA

CDR3aa: ASSLRTGSDTQY
v_gene: TRBV5-1
abundance: many

CDR3aa: ASSDLRGAGETQY
v_gene: TRBV7-2
abundance: many

CDR3aa: ASSLNRGMDGYT
v_gene: TRBV6-2/TRBV6-3
abundance: few

CDR3aa: ASSLSGATGGGYT
v_gene: TRBV7-2
abundance: many

CDR3aa: ASSDDSNRNQPQH
v_gene: TRBV6-4
abundance: many

CDR3aa: AGSLVGGGYT
v_gene: TRBV5-5
abundance: few

CDR3aa: ASSQDLGGTSYEQY
v_gene: TRBV4-2
abundance: NA

CDR3aa: ASSSQGTGEQY
v_gene: TRBV7-2
abundance: NA

CDR3aa: ASGRALEDTQY
v_gene: TRBV6-6
abundance: NA

CDR3aa: ASSLVNGGSQY
v_gene: TRBV12-3/TRBV12-4
abundance: many

CDR3aa: ASSHPVTGYT
v_gene: TRBV4-3
abundance: many

CDR3aa: ASSRQLGLEDTDTQY
v_gene: TRBV6-2/TRBV6-3
abundance: many

CDR3aa: ASSKRTVTNTEAF
v_gene: TRBV5-1
abundance: NA

CDR3aa: AWSLAGGRQETQY
v_gene: TRBV30
abundance: NA

CDR3aa: ASLRSGYNERQF
v_gene: TRBV5-1
abundance: NA

CDR3aa: SVEWASHYNEQF
v_gene: TRBV29-1
abundance: many

CDR3aa: ASSTRHSGGARETQY
v_gene: TRBV6-2/TRBV6-3
abundance: many

CDR3aa: ASSRGGQGASYEQY
v_gene: TRBV4-2
abundance: many

CDR3aa: ASTGGGSQPQH
v_gene: TRBV6-6
abundance: NA

CDR3aa: ASSERHGGGTDTQY
v_gene: TRBV6-1
abundance: few

CDR3aa: ANSYGPSARQGSGNEQF
v_gene: TRBV6-5
abundance: NA

CDR3aa: ASSGTGHYNEQF
v_gene: TRBV12-3/TRBV12-4
abundance: many

CDR3aa: ASRRLGTDASGQF
v_gene: TRBV7-2
abundance: NA

CDR3aa: ASSLVGLAGITDTQY
v_gene: TRBV12-3/TRBV12-4
abundance: many